This TCR beta chain is from a study of regulatory T cells in long-lasting Graves disease. V shed 7 bases and J shed 3 bases, with 12 bases lying between them. Germline V lookup: CDR1 LNHDA, CDR2 SQIVND (reference sequence). The CDR3 consists of 13 residues. This clonotype came up many times. Its antigen is undetermined. Study-level results: Persistent disease was associated with favored TRBV28 usage and with favored use of TRBJ1-2 and TRBJ2-5.

The time point was: newly diagnosed GD, antithyroid drugs for less than 3 months. RNA extracted from PBMCs served as the sequencing template. For TCR beta, libraries came from iRepertoire HTBI primers and Arm-PCR of CDR3 regions. TCRdb reprocessed the multiplex PCR reads via MiXCR and lists one record per CDR3 protein. The table has a few hundred thousand distinct CDR3 sequences, just over 20% seen once; the top ten hold around 13%. The source material was peripheral blood mononuclear cells (PBMCs), sampled at new diagnosis, from a patient treated with antithyroid drugs. The sequence derives from a female donor with Graves disease. The rearrangement joins TRBV19 to TRBJ1-1, with D hard to call. Written as DNA, the CDR3 is TGTGCCAGTACGACAAAACTTGACACTGAAGCTTTCTTT. Protein sequence: CASTTKLDTEAFF.